These 19 T cell receptor beta chains came from one sample sequenced in a study of blood T cell repertoires in COVID-19. The assay was immunoSEQ multiplex PCR, and TCRdb's table has in-frame clones only and misses some. This sample carries roughly 250,000 clones, more than 75% of them seen once, and the ten largest clones take 0.98%. Material for sequencing was peripheral blood. The receptors derive from a man in his forties with acute or convalescent COVID-19.

The chain couples TRBV9 to TRBJ1-2; 10 bases line up with TRBD1. Germline lookup yields CDR1 SGDLS and CDR2 YYNGEE. This CDR3 region has 16 residues. J was trimmed by 3 bases and V by 6 bases; bases with no gene match: 11. CDR3 residues: CASTGGQGHPYYGYTF. The CDR3 DNA sequence: TGTGCCAGCACCGGGGGACAGGGGCACCCATACTATGGCTACACCTTC.

This chain uses TRBV2 with TRBJ1-1; the D is unclear. CDR1 is SNHLY and CDR2 is FYNNEI in the germline V gene. This CDR3 region has 13 residues. The V end lost 1 base, the J end lost 3 bases, and 6 bases lay between the germline ends. CDR3 residues: CASSEVSYTEAFF. CDR3 sequence (DNA): TGTGCCAGCAGTGAAGTATCCTACACTGAAGCTTTCTTT.

The CDR3 nucleotides read TGTGCCAGCGGACTAGCGGGGGCGGGCACCGGGGAGCTGTTTTTT. Its translation is CASGLAGAGTGELFF. The rearrangement uses TRBV6-5 and TRBJ2-2; 13 bases match TRBD2. This CDR3 region has 15 residues. Trimming cost V 8 bases and J 4 bases; bases outside gene matches: 4. Germline values: CDR1 MNHEY, CDR2 SVGAGI.

The rearrangement links TRBV9 to TRBJ2-5; possible D gene TRBD2, 5 bases. V gave up 3 bases and J gave up 4 bases, with 19 bases separating them. Germline V lookup: CDR1 SGDLS, CDR2 YYNGEE. The CDR3 is 16 residues long. CDR3 sequence reads: CASSGNSGLAGETQYF. CDR3 bases: TGTGCCAGCAGCGGTAATTCGGGCCTCGCGGGAGAGACCCAGTACTTC.

The chain uses TRBV18 and TRBJ1-6; D remains ambiguous. The CDR3 is 14 amino acids. V shed 3 bases and J shed 0 bases, with 3 bases lying between them. Germline loops: CDR1 KGHSH, CDR2 LQKENI. CDR3 coding DNA: TGTGCCAGCTCACCTAGCTCCTATAATTCACCCCTCCACTTT. It yields the protein CASSPSSYNSPLHF.

This sequence joins TRBV19 and TRBJ1-5, with D possibly TRBD1 on 5 matching bases. The CDR3 is made up of 15 amino acids. Looked up from germline, CDR1 is LNHDA and CDR2 is SQIVND (reference sequence). The germline V and J ends were trimmed by 3 bases and 2 bases, with 11 bases remaining between them. CDR3 DNA sequence: TGTGCCAGTAGTATGGGCGGGGGTGGCAATCAGCCCCAGCATTTT. Its translation: CASSMGGGGNQPQHF.

The rearrangement links TRBV3-1 (or the pseudogene TRBV3-2) to TRBJ1-1, with D perhaps matching TRBD1 (5 bases). V was shortened by 1 base and J by 3 bases, with 12 bases between the two germline ends. The CDR3 extends over 15 amino acids. CDR1 is LGHDT and CDR2 is YNNKEL in the germline V gene (reference sequence). This CDR3 reads CASSQAGGRDTEAFF. CDR3 bases: TGTGCCAGCAGCCAAGCGGGGGGTCGGGACACTGAAGCTTTCTTT.

DNA of the CDR3: TGTGCCAGTAGTGGAGCAGGGGGAGGCGAGCAGTACTTC. Its protein is CASSGAGGGEQYF. The chain has TRBV19 and TRBJ2-7, with TRBD1 as a possible D gene (7 bases). V lost 5 bases and J lost 6, with 14 bases in between. The germline gives CDR1 LNHDA, CDR2 SQIVND (reference sequence). The CDR3 extends over 13 amino acids.

This sequence joins TRBV5-1 and TRBJ1-2, with D tentatively TRBD1 (5 bases). Trimming left V 0 bases short and J 6 bases short, with 9 bases between. Germline V gene data show CDR1 as SGHRS and CDR2 as YFSETQ. This CDR3 spans 13 amino acids. This CDR3 reads CASSLGGTDGYTF. The CDR3 DNA is TGCGCCAGCAGCTTGGGCGGGACGGATGGCTACACCTTC.

The chain joins TRBV5-1 to TRBJ2-1; TRBD2 is a possible D gene (5 bases). This CDR3 is 16 amino acids long. With 4 bases removed from V and 0 bases from J, the gap between germline ends came to 14 bases. Germline-derived CDR1 and CDR2 are SGHRS and YFSETQ. In DNA, the CDR3 is TGCGCCAGCAGCCGAGGACTCTTAAGCTCCTACAATGAGCAGTTCTTC. Translating gives CASSRGLLSSYNEQFF.

This sequence joins TRBV13 and TRBJ2-5; D not certain. There are 14 residues in the CDR3. In germline, CDR1 is PRHDT, CDR2 FYEKMQ (reference sequence). V shed 5 bases and J shed 2 bases, with 12 bases lying between them. CDR3 DNA: TGTGCCAGCAGCCAATTACGAGGACAAGAGACCCAGTACTTC. Protein sequence: CASSQLRGQETQYF. Drawing the rest from reference TRBV13 and TRBJ2-5, the complete variable domain is AAGVIQSPRHLIKEKRETATLKCYPIPRHDTVYWYQQGPGQDPQFLISFYEKMQSDKGSIPDRFSAQQFSDYHSELNMSSLELGDSALYFCASSQLRGQETQYFGPGTRLLVL.

V gene TRBV7-9 combines with J gene TRBJ1-4; the match to TRBD1 covers 9 bases. J was trimmed by 6 bases and V by 4 bases; bases with no gene match: 18. Germline CDR1 SEHNR, CDR2 FQNEAQ (reference sequence). This CDR3 spans 19 amino acids. The CDR3 DNA sequence: TGTGCCAGCAGCTATAAATCCGGGACAGGGCCGCCTCGGGATGAAAAACTGTTTTTT. It encodes CASSYKSGTGPPRDEKLFF.

J is TRBJ2-7 and V is TRBV6-1, with D possibly matching TRBD2 (7 bases). Looked up from germline, CDR1 is MNHNS and CDR2 is SASEGT. The CDR3 length is 15 residues. Deletions cut 1 base from V and 2 bases from J, with 12 bases between. The CDR3 DNA reads as TGTGCCAGCAGTGAAGGGGGGGGCACCCCCTACGAGCAGTACTTC. It translates to CASSEGGGTPYEQYF.

The chain links TRBV9 to TRBJ1-6; 8 positions agree with TRBD1. Trimming removed 4 bases from V and 7 bases from J; junction bases left unmatched: 4. Per germline, CDR1 SGDLS and CDR2 YYNGEE. The CDR3 has 14 amino acids. CDR3 loop: CASSSTGVNSPLHF. CDR3 nucleotides: TGTGCCAGCAGCTCGACAGGGGTAAATTCACCCCTCCACTTT. Full variable domain (missing parts from reference TRBV9 and TRBJ1-6): DSGVTQTPKHLITATGQRVTLRCSPRSGDLSVYWYQQSLDQGLQFLIQYYNGEERAKGNILERFSAQQFPDLHSELNLSSLELGDSALYFCASSSTGVNSPLHFGNGTRLTVT.

CDR3 coding DNA: TGTGCCAGCAGTTTAGGGCCAAACTATGGCTACACCTTC. Its protein product is CASSLGPNYGYTF. This chain uses TRBV27 with TRBJ1-2; D uncertain. The V gene lost 2 bases and the J gene lost 2 bases, with 6 bases spanning the gap. Germline CDR1 and CDR2: MNHEY and SMNVEV (reference sequence). This CDR3 has 13 residues.

The chain combines TRBV25-1 with TRBJ2-3; D call uncertain. From germline, CDR1 is MGHDK and CDR2 SYGVNS. The ends were cut back, 1 base at V and 4 bases at J, with 6 bases in the middle. The CDR3 consists of 13 residues. CDR3 amino acids: CASSESGPDTQYF. The CDR3 DNA reads as TGTGCCAGCAGTGAATCTGGCCCAGATACGCAGTATTTT.

This rearrangement joins TRBV11-3 to TRBJ2-3; 8 nucleotides align to TRBD2. The CDR3 runs to 14 residues. The V gene's germline CDR1 is SGHNT and CDR2 YENEEA. V shed 6 bases, J shed 3 bases, and the junction held 5 bases outside the gene matches. CDR3 DNA: TGTGCCAGCAGTATAGCGGGGACGACAGATACGCAGTATTTT. It specifies CASSIAGTTDTQYF.

V usage is TRBV5-4 and J usage is TRBJ2-5; 7 nucleotides agree with TRBD2. In germline, CDR1 is SGHNT, CDR2 YYREEE (reference sequence). V shed 4 bases, J shed 4 bases, and the junction held 4 bases outside the gene matches. This CDR3 has 13 amino acids. DNA for the CDR3: TGTGCCAGCAGCCGACTAGCCATAGAGACCCAGTACTTC. It yields the protein CASSRLAIETQYF.

V usage is TRBV4-3 and J usage is TRBJ2-1, with 7 nucleotides matching TRBD2. The V gene end was trimmed by 0 bases and the J gene end by 12 bases; junction bases not matched to a gene: 5. CDR1 and CDR2 (germline): LGHNA, YSLEER. The CDR3 sequence is 13 residues long. The CDR3 sequence is CASSQEGGTMQFF. The CDR3 DNA follows: TGCGCCAGCAGCCAAGAGGGAGGGACGATGCAGTTCTTC.